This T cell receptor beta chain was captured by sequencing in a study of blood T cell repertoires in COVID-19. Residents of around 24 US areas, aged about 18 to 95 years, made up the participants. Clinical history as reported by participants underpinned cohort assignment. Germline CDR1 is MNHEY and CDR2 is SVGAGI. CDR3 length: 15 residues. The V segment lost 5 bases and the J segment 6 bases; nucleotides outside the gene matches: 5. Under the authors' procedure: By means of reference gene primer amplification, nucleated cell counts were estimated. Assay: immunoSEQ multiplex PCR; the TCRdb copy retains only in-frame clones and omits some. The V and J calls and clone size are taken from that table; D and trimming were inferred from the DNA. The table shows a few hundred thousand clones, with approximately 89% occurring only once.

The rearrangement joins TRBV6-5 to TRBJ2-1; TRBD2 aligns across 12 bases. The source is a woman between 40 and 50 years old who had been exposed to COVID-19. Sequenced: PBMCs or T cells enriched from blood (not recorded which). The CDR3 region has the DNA TGTGCCAGCAGTCCGACTAGCGGGAGTGGCAATGAGCAGTTCTTC. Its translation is CASSPTSGSGNEQFF.